This T cell receptor (beta chain) appears in the sequencing data of a study of the immune and genomic landscape of osteosarcoma. V shed 3 bases and J shed 0 bases, with 13 bases lying between them. The germline V gene has CDR1 SGDLS and CDR2 YYNGEE. This CDR3 has 16 residues. Method: immunoSEQ multiplex PCR; TCRdb's copy keeps in-frame clones and lacks some. The sample contains over a thousand clones, around 68% of which appear only once. This clonotype was sampled from a boy between 10 and 17 years old with osteosarcoma. Material for sequencing was metastatic tumor tissue from the lung. The V call is TRBV9, the J call TRBJ1-3; TRBD1 is a possible D gene (5 bases). The CDR3 region is CASSDGGLSSGNTIYF. DNA of the CDR3: TGTGCCAGCAGCGATGGGGGACTTAGCTCTGGAAACACCATATATTTT.